A single sample is the source of the 17 T cell receptor beta chains below, sequenced in a study of cytomegalovirus exposure and HLA in healthy donors. Vbeta (60) and Jbeta (13) primers were used in the PCR. Measured with immunoSEQ multiplex PCR; TCRdb has only the in-frame clones, and not every one. The repertoire has about 160,000 clones, roughly four fifths of them found once; the top ten carry about 2.7%. Specimen: PBMCs. The source of these receptors is a woman aged 45-60 years in good health and CMV-seropositive.

A word on this clone: The sample holds other DNA sequences that translate to the same CDR3. This chain links TRBV5-1 with TRBJ2-2; 8 bases line up with TRBD1. J was trimmed by 1 base and V by 2 bases; bases with no gene match: 1. From germline, CDR1 is SGHRS and CDR2 YFSETQ. CDR3 length: 15 amino acids. The CDR3, as DNA: TGCGCCAGCAGCTTCGGACAGGGGAACACCGGGGAGCTGTTTTTT. Its protein is CASSFGQGNTGELFF.

The chain carries TRBV18 and TRBJ2-2; 7 positions match TRBD2. The CDR3 consists of 16 residues. The germline gives CDR1 KGHSH, CDR2 LQKENI. Losses at the gene ends were 1 base for V and 2 bases for J; bases not matched to a gene: 4. The CDR3 region has the DNA TGTGCCAGCTCACCACGTACAGCGGGAAACACCGGGGAGCTGTTTTTT. It codes for CASSPRTAGNTGELFF.

The sample holds one count of this clone. The CDR3 region has the DNA TGTGCCAGCAGCCAAGGTAGCGGGGCCTACAATGAGCAGTTCTTC. Its protein product is CASSQGSGAYNEQFF. The chain recombines TRBV14 with TRBJ2-1, with 8 bases that match TRBD2. The J segment lost 2 bases and the V segment lost 1 base, leaving 1 base of the junction unmatched. The CDR3 spans 15 residues. Germline-derived CDR1 and CDR2 are SGHDN and FVKESK. Drawing the rest from reference TRBV14 and TRBJ2-1, the complete variable domain is EAGVTQFPSHSVIEKGQTVTLRCDPISGHDNLYWYRRVMGKEIKFLLHFVKESKQDESGMPNNRFLAERTGGTYSTLKVQPAELEDSGVYFCASSQGSGAYNEQFFGPGTRLTVL.

The chain uses TRBV29-1 and TRBJ1-1, with 9 bases that match TRBD1. Germline CDR1 is SQVTM and CDR2 is ANQGSEA. The CDR3 is 13 amino acids. V shed 8 bases, J shed 4 bases, and the junction held 8 bases outside the gene matches. CDR3 in DNA: TGCAGCATCGGACAGGGGAAAGGCACTGAAGCTTTCTTT. Amino acid sequence: CSIGQGKGTEAFF.

The chain combines TRBV6-1 with TRBJ1-5; 10 bases line up with TRBD1. V was pared by 6 bases and J by 8 bases, with 4 bases of the junction left unmatched. Germline values: CDR1 MNHNS, CDR2 SASEGT. This CDR3 has 13 residues. The CDR3 region is CASSRGTGEPQHF. CDR3 sequence (DNA): TGTGCCAGCAGCCGCGGGACAGGGGAGCCCCAGCATTTT.

The V call is TRBV7-9, the J call TRBJ1-1, with TRBD1 as a possible D gene (5 bases). CDR3 length equals 14 residues. The V end lost 2 bases, the J end lost 4 bases, and 11 bases lay between the germline ends. Per germline, CDR1 SEHNR and CDR2 FQNEAQ (reference sequence). The CDR3 protein is CASSLIGGVTEAFF. The DNA for the CDR3 is TGTGCCAGCAGCTTAATTGGAGGGGTCACTGAAGCTTTCTTT.

As to this clone: The junction differs from germline at one of its ends, possibly a read error. V usage is TRBV29-1 and J usage is TRBJ1-2; maybe TRBD1 (5 bases). This CDR3 is built from 12 residues. Germline V gene lookup returns CDR1 SQVTM and CDR2 ANQGSEA. The CDR3 DNA is TGCAGCGTTACGCAGGGCAACTACGGCTACACCTTC. It translates to CSVTQGNYGYTF.

The CDR3 loop reads CASSIVSGKGTEAFF. The CDR3 bases are TGTGCCAGTAGTATAGTTTCGGGAAAGGGCACTGAAGCTTTCTTT. This chain joins TRBV19 and TRBJ1-1; D call uncertain. V was pared by 1 base and J by 4 bases, with 13 bases between. CDR1 is LNHDA, CDR2 SQIVND, per germline (reference sequence). The CDR3 sequence is 15 residues long.

As regards this clone: Germline is not matched at one junction end, which may reflect a read error. The chain joins TRBV7-9 to TRBJ2-3, with 15 bases aligning to TRBD2. The germline V gene has CDR1 SEHNR and CDR2 FQNEAQ (reference sequence). The CDR3 is 16 residues long. The CDR3 DNA sequence: TGTTCCAGCAGCGCGGGACTAGCGGGGGGAACAGATACGCAGTATTTT. Translated, it gives CSSSAGLAGGTDTQYF. Filled out from reference TRBV7-9 and TRBJ2-3, the complete variable domain reads DTGVSQNPRHKITKRGQNVTFRCDPISEHNRLYWYRQTLGQGPEFLTYFQNEAQLEKSRLLSDRFSAERPKGSFSTLEIQRTEQGDSAMYLCSSSAGLAGGTDTQYFGPGTRLTVL.

This clone has only a few counts. The rearrangement links TRBV6-4 to TRBJ2-1; 9 positions match TRBD1. The CDR3 spans 14 residues. The germline gives CDR1 MRHNA, CDR2 SNTAGT. Germline trimming cut 4 bases from V and 9 bases from J; bases unmatched to any gene: 7. The CDR3 DNA sequence: TGTGCCAGCAGTGGGGACAGGGTCGGCGGTGAGCAGTTCTTC. This translates into CASSGDRVGGEQFF.

The genes are TRBV27 and TRBJ1-1, with D perhaps matching TRBD1 (5 bases). The CDR3 covers 14 residues. The ends were cut back, 6 bases at V and 4 bases at J, with 15 bases in the middle. The germline CDR1 and CDR2 sequences are MNHEY and SMNVEV (reference sequence). This CDR3 is CASSSGWSFTEAFF. The CDR3 coding sequence is TGTGCCAGCAGCTCAGGGTGGTCTTTCACTGAAGCTTTCTTT.

The chain is built from TRBV6-1 and TRBJ2-7, with D hard to call. The CDR3 is 11 residues long. Germline V gives CDR1 MNHNS, CDR2 SASEGT. V lost 8 bases, J lost 3 bases, and 8 bases lay in between. The DNA of the CDR3 is TGTGCCAGCGGAACTAACTACGAGCAGTACTTC. Protein product: CASGTNYEQYF.

The rearrangement joins TRBV7-2 to TRBJ1-1; D ambiguous. The V end lost 2 bases, the J end lost 10 bases, and 14 bases lay between the germline ends. The CDR3 loop spans 13 amino acids. CDR1 and CDR2 from the germline V gene are SGHTA and FQGNSA. Here the CDR3 DNA reads TGTGCCAGCAGCTTAAGTAACTATTTCGGAGCTTTCTTT. This encodes CASSLSNYFGAFF.

As concerns this clone: One junction end does not reproduce the germline sequence, and a read error may be involved. V is TRBV11-2 and J is TRBJ2-3, with 8 bases fitting TRBD1. Germline V gene data show CDR1 as SGHAT and CDR2 as FQNNGV. The CDR3 length is 10 residues. This chain's CDR3 is CASGTGTQYF. The CDR3 nucleotides are TGTGCCAGCGGGACAGGTACGCAGTATTTT.

The chain recombines TRBV14 with TRBJ1-6; D gene unclear. Germline CDR1 is SGHDN and CDR2 is FVKESK. The CDR3 is made up of 15 amino acids. Trimming shortened V by 2 bases and J by 10 bases, and 15 bases separated the two germline ends. CDR3 loop: CASSQSSSALSPLHF. The CDR3 region has the DNA TGTGCCAGCAGCCAAAGTTCAAGCGCTCTGTCACCCCTCCACTTT.

This chain connects TRBV19 to TRBJ1-5; the match to TRBD1 covers 7 bases. The V gene end was trimmed by 7 bases and the J gene end by 4 bases; junction bases not matched to a gene: 10. This CDR3 contains 15 residues. Germline V gene data show CDR1 as LNHDA and CDR2 as SQIVND (reference sequence). The CDR3 sequence is CASMDRIGVNQPQHF. The CDR3 bases are TGTGCCAGTATGGACAGGATAGGCGTAAATCAGCCCCAGCATTTT.

This clone has only one observation. CDR3 sequence (DNA): TGTGCCAGCAGCCGGAGAAGGGAGGTTAACATGAACACTGAAGCTTTCTTT. Its protein is CASSRRREVNMNTEAFF. The rearrangement links TRBV14 to TRBJ1-1; D is undetermined. Trimming removed 4 bases at V and 0 bases at J, with 18 bases between. The germline gives CDR1 SGHDN, CDR2 FVKESK. The CDR3 runs 17 residues. The full variable domain, completed using reference TRBV14 and TRBJ1-1, is EAGVTQFPSHSVIEKGQTVTLRCDPISGHDNLYWYRRVMGKEIKFLLHFVKESKQDESGMPNNRFLAERTGGTYSTLKVQPAELEDSGVYFCASSRRREVNMNTEAFFGQGTRLTVV.